What follows are 12 T cell receptor beta chains derived from one specimen sequenced in a study of shared clonotypes between healthy human individuals (dated by TCRdb to the early 2020s). Library preparation used the immunoSEQ multiplex PCR assay. Imported from immuneACCESS, the table was reduced by TCRdb to in-frame sequences with V and J called. These copies leave out some clones; in studies compared against another copy, an unresolved V gene accounts for under half, and the cause of the remainder is not known. The sample has about 520,000 clones on record, roughly 80% of them singletons. Roughly 12% of the sample rests with the top ten. Sequencing input: PBMCs. The receptors here all came from a woman in her thirties or forties in good health. Some clones in this sample may be carry-over from other donors' samples.

This chain joins TRBV28 and TRBJ1-2, with TRBD1 identical over 9 bases. The germline CDR1 and CDR2 sequences are MDHEN and SYDVKM. Unmatched junction bases numbered 13, after V lost 7 bases and J lost 7 bases. This CDR3 contains 15 residues. As DNA, the CDR3 is TGTGCCAGCACAAACACTGGGACAGGGCCTTTTGGCTACACCTTC. Residues: CASTNTGTGPFGYTF.

As to this clone: This may be a read error, as it is one base from a much larger clone. The sample carries other DNA sequences with the same CDR3. This chain connects TRBV6-1 to TRBJ2-3, with 10 bases that match TRBD2. The CDR3 has 15 residues. From germline, CDR1 is MNHNS and CDR2 SASEGT. This CDR3 is CASKRLAGSTDTQYF. CDR3 sequence (DNA): TGTGCAAGCAAACGACTAGCGGGCAGCACAGATACGCAGTATTTT.

This clone has at least ten counts. The chain uses TRBV19 and TRBJ2-7, with D possibly TRBD2 on 6 matching bases. Per germline, CDR1 LNHDA and CDR2 SQIVND (reference sequence). This CDR3 has 15 amino acids. Between the trimmed V and J ends, which lost 2 bases and 6 bases, there was a span of 17 bases. The CDR3 protein is CASSISAAGRAEQYF. CDR3 DNA sequence: TGTGCCAGTAGTATATCGGCTGCGGGGCGGGCCGAGCAGTACTTC. The variable domain in full, with the rest retrieved from reference TRBV19 and TRBJ2-7, is DGGITQSPKYLFRKEGQNVTLSCEQNLNHDAMYWYRQDPGQGLRLIYYSQIVNDFQKGDIAEGYSVSREKKESFPLTVTSAQKNPTAFYLCASSISAAGRAEQYFGPGTRLTVT.

CDR3 loop: CASNAQGAGNQPQHF. In DNA form, the CDR3 reads TGTGCCAGCAACGCACAGGGGGCGGGCAATCAGCCCCAGCATTTT. The chain recombines TRBV2 with TRBJ1-5; 9 bases line up with TRBD1. With 7 bases clipped from V and 2 bases from J, the junction kept 6 bases outside the gene matches. The CDR3 runs to 15 residues. CDR1 is SNHLY, CDR2 FYNNEI, per germline.

The CDR3 here is CAWSVQGLGGYTF. The CDR3 nucleotides are TGTGCCTGGAGTGTACAGGGACTGGGTGGCTACACCTTC. The chain links TRBV30 to TRBJ1-2, with D possibly matching TRBD1 (6 bases). Deletions cut 0 bases from V and 7 bases from J, with 12 bases between. CDR3 length: 13 residues. The germline CDR1 and CDR2 sequences are GTSNPN and SVGIG (reference sequence).

The V gene is TRBV5-1, the J gene TRBJ2-5; TRBD1 aligns across 9 bases. Germline loops: CDR1 SGHRS, CDR2 YFSETQ. The CDR3 length is 15 residues. V was clipped by 2 bases and J by 5 bases; unmatched bases: 7. The CDR3 sequence is CASSFTGGRGETQYF. For the CDR3, the DNA is TGCGCCAGCAGCTTTACAGGGGGCCGAGGGGAGACCCAGTACTTC.

Remarks on this clone: This sequence is one base from a far larger clone and is likely a read error. The chain employs TRBV30 and TRBJ1-4, with D perhaps TRBD1 (6 bases). Trimming took 2 bases from V and 11 from J, leaving 24 bases between them. Germline values: CDR1 GTSNPN, CDR2 SVGIG (reference sequence). The CDR3 is made up of 16 amino acids. CDR3 in amino acids: CAWSRGGGLGEGKLFF. The CDR3 DNA reads TGTGCCTGGAGTAGAGGGGGAGGTCTCGGAGAGGGGAAACTGTTTTTT. The full variable domain, completed using reference TRBV30 and TRBJ1-4, is SQTIHQWPATLVQPVGSPLSLECTVEGTSNPNLYWYRQAAGRGLQLLFYSVGIGQISSEVPQNLSASRPQDRQFILSSKKLLLSDSGFYLCAWSRGGGLGEGKLFFGSGTQLSVL.

For the CDR3, the DNA is TGTGCCACCAGCGTCGACAGGGGCGGCACCGGGGAGCTGTTTTTT. The encoded protein is CATSVDRGGTGELFF. V and J are TRBV15 and TRBJ2-2, with TRBD1 matching 8 bases. Trimming at V came to 5 bases and at J to 4 bases, leaving 6 bases not matched to a gene. The CDR3 runs to 15 residues. Germline lookup yields CDR1 LNHNV and CDR2 YYDKDF (reference sequence).

The rearrangement links TRBV5-6 to TRBJ2-3; D gene ambiguous. Looked up from germline, CDR1 is SGHDT and CDR2 is YYEEEE. The V and J ends lost 0 bases and 2 bases respectively, with 7 bases between them. CDR3 size: 14 residues. DNA of the CDR3: TGTGCCAGCAGCTTGGCCGTCTACACAGATACGCAGTATTTT. Protein product: CASSLAVYTDTQYF.

The genes are TRBV6-6 and TRBJ2-7; 14 nucleotides line up with TRBD2. Losses at the gene ends were 7 bases for V and 3 bases for J; bases not matched to a gene: 5. There are 15 residues in the CDR3. Germline lookup yields CDR1 MNHNY and CDR2 SVGAGI (reference sequence). The DNA of the CDR3 is TGTGCCAGCACCTTCGGACTAGCGGGAGGCTACGAGCAGTACTTC. Translation: CASTFGLAGGYEQYF.

The J gene is TRBJ2-5, the V gene TRBV7-6; 9 nucleotides agree with TRBD1. CDR1 and CDR2 (germline): SGHVS, FNYEAQ. The CDR3 is 15 residues long. The ends lost 2 bases at V and 5 bases at J; junction bases unmatched: 6. The CDR3 region is CASSLYRGPEETQYF. CDR3 bases: TGTGCCAGCAGCTTATACAGGGGGCCGGAGGAGACCCAGTACTTC.

This clone was observed at least ten times. The sample holds other DNA sequences that translate to the same CDR3. This sequence joins TRBV5-4 and TRBJ1-1, with 9 bases lining up with TRBD1. CDR3 size: 16 residues. Trimming cost V 3 bases and J 2 bases; bases outside gene matches: 8. Per the germline V gene, CDR1 is SGHNT and CDR2 is YYREEE (reference sequence). In DNA form, the CDR3 reads TGTGCCAGCAGCTCGGGGACAGGGCTTTCTAACACTGAAGCTTTCTTT. Translating it yields CASSSGTGLSNTEAFF.